One T cell receptor beta chain is described in this entry. The antigen is unknown. With a J-beta primer mix and a sample-barcoded 5' primer, a second PCR ran about 6 to 11 cycles. Every individual sample yielded 3 million or more paired-end reads (each containing CDR3). A single record per CDR3 protein comes from TCRdb applying MiXCR to the 5' RACE reads. Seen here are fewer than 700,000 distinct CDR3 sequences, 35% to 50% observed once, and the top ten hold 25% to 30%. The CDR3 is made up of 15 amino acids. Deletions cut 3 bases from V and 8 bases from J, with 17 bases between. Germline V gives CDR1 LNHNV, CDR2 YYDKDF (reference sequence). This sample was included in a study of blood T cells in healthy people across ages. Study results and limitations: As naive T cell percentage varied, TCR beta diversity correlated strongly with it. A roughly linear fall in TCR beta diversity per million T cells was seen with increasing age.

This TCR was sampled from a man older than 75 in good health. The sequenced sample consisted of blood. The V gene is TRBV15, the J gene TRBJ2-1; maybe TRBD1 (6 bases). The CDR3 sequence: CATSSRGAEDDEQFF. As DNA, the CDR3 is TGTGCCACCAGCAGCAGGGGAGCTGAGGACGATGAGCAGTTCTTC.